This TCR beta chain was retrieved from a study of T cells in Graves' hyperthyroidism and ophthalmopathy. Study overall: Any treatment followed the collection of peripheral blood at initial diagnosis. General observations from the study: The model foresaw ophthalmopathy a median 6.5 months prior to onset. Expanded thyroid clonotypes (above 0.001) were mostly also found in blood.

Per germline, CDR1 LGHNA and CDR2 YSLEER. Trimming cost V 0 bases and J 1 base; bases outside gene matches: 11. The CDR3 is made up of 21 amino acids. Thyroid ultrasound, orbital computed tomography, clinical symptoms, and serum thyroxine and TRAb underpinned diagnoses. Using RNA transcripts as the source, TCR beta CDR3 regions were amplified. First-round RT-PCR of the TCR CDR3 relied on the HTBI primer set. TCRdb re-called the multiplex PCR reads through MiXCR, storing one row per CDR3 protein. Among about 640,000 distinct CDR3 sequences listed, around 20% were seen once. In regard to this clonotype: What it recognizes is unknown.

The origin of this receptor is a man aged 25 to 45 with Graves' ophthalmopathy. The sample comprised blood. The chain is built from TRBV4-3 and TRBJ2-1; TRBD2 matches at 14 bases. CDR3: CASSQERLAGGPAESYNEQFF. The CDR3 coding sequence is TGCGCCAGCAGCCAAGAGAGACTAGCGGGAGGGCCGGCGGAGTCCTACAATGAGCAGTTCTTC.